This T cell receptor beta chain was obtained from a study of blood T cell repertoires in COVID-19. Study-level background: Italy, Spain and the United States were the sources of the convalescent and acute COVID-19 samples. In each case, the material was cDNA or gDNA derived from T cells, B-cell-depleted T cells, or PBMCs.

V lost 5 bases, J lost 0 bases, and 18 bases lay in between. CDR3 length: 17 residues. Looked up from germline, CDR1 is SGHAT and CDR2 is FQNNGV. Seattle's cohort entered during active infection and was followed longitudinally. Per the original data handling: Estimation of nucleated cell counts was performed using reference gene primer amplification. TCRdb keeps only in-frame clones here, not all; method: immunoSEQ multiplex PCR. V, J and clone size derive from that table, while D and trimming were established from the DNA sequence. Of hundreds of thousands of clones listed, approximately 87% are singletons.

Specimen: peripheral blood. V gene TRBV11-2 combines with J gene TRBJ2-3; weak D call: TRBD2 (6 bases). The sequence was collected from a woman in her 50s with COVID-19, enrolled during active disease. The DNA for the CDR3 is TGTGCCAGCAGCAAGTGGGGGAGGAACCCTAGCACAGATACGCAGTATTTT. Protein product: CASSKWGRNPSTDTQYF.